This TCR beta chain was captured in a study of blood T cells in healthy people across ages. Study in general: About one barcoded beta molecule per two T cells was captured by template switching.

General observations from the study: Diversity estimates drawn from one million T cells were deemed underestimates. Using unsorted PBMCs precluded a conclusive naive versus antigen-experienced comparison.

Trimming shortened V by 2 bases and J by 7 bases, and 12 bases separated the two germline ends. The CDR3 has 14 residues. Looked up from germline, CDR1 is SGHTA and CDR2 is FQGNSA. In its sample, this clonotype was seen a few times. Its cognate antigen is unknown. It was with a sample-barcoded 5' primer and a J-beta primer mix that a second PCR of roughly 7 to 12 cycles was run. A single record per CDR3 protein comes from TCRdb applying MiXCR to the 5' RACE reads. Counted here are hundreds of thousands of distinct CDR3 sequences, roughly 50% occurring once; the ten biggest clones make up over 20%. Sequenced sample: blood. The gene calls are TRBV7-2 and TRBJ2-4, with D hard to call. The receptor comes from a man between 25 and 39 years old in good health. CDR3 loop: CASSLLGRLNIQYF. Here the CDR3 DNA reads TGTGCCAGCAGCTTACTCGGTCGACTTAACATTCAGTACTTC. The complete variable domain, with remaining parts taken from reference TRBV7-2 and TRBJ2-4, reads GAGVSQSPSNKVTEKGKDVELRCDPISGHTALYWYRQSLGQGLEFLIYFQGNSAPDKSGLPSDRFSAERTGGSVSTLTIQRTQQEDSAVYLCASSLLGRLNIQYFGAGTRLSVL.